Following are 30 T cell receptor beta chains from one sample sequenced in a study of cytomegalovirus exposure and HLA in healthy donors. The study ran its PCR with 60 Vbeta and 13 Jbeta primers. The method was immunoSEQ multiplex PCR; TCRdb's version includes in-frame clones alone and lacks a portion of them. This table has over 95,000 clones, about four fifths appearing once. Sequenced sample: PBMCs. The receptors here all came from a woman younger than 35 in good health and CMV-seronegative.

This chain connects TRBV10-1 to TRBJ2-7; 7 nucleotides line up with TRBD2. Germline V gene lookup returns CDR1 WNHNN and CDR2 SYGVQD (reference sequence). With V trimmed by 0 bases and J by 0 bases, 8 bases remained unmatched. This CDR3 has 17 amino acids. The CDR3, as DNA: TGCGCCAGCAGTGAGTCGACGGAGGGAGGGAGCTCCTACGAGCAGTACGTC. It encodes CASSESTEGGSSYEQYV.

V is TRBV4-1 and J is TRBJ2-4; no clear D. Germline loops: CDR1 MGHRA, CDR2 YSYEKL. The CDR3 runs to 15 residues. Trimming took off 0 bases at V and 0 bases at J, with 6 bases between the two ends. CDR3 sequence reads: CASSQDPRAKNIQYF. In DNA form, the CDR3 reads TGCGCCAGCAGCCAAGACCCCAGAGCCAAAAACATTCAGTACTTC.

The rearrangement joins TRBV4-1 to TRBJ2-3, with 8 bases that match TRBD2. The CDR3 sequence is 17 residues long. Germline V gene lookup returns CDR1 MGHRA and CDR2 YSYEKL. V lost 0 bases to trimming and J lost 0 bases; unmatched junction nucleotides: 5. Written as DNA, the CDR3 is TGCGCCAGCAGCCAAGATCTAGCGGGCCTTAGCACAGATACGCAGTATTTT. This translates into CASSQDLAGLSTDTQYF.

The chain combines TRBV18 with TRBJ2-7, with D tentatively TRBD2 (6 bases). The V end lost 3 bases, the J end lost 1 base, and 13 bases lay between the germline ends. Germline V gives CDR1 KGHSH, CDR2 LQKENI. The CDR3 sequence is 15 residues long. CDR3 DNA: TGTGCCAGCTCACCGGTCTCGGGAGTGTCCTACGAGCAGTACTTC. Translating it yields CASSPVSGVSYEQYF.

J is TRBJ2-2 and V is TRBV27, with 8 bases that match TRBD1. The CDR3 has 16 residues. Germline V CDR1 and CDR2: MNHEY, SMNVEV (reference sequence). The junction had 10 bases not matched to a gene; V was cut back by 6 bases and J by 4 bases. The CDR3 reads CASRNSGGAGTGELFF. The DNA of the CDR3 is TGTGCCAGCAGGAATTCAGGGGGCGCAGGCACCGGGGAGCTGTTTTTT.

The genes are TRBV15 and TRBJ1-4, with D unclear. Germline CDR1 and CDR2: LNHNV and YYDKDF (reference sequence). There are 11 residues in the CDR3. V was pared by 8 bases and J by 4 bases, with 5 bases between. The CDR3 loop reads CATLLNEKLFF. CDR3 in DNA: TGTGCCACCCTTCTTAATGAAAAACTGTTTTTT.

This clone has a handful of counts. V gene TRBV5-6 combines with J gene TRBJ2-1; D possibly corresponds to TRBD2 (5 bases). There are 13 residues in the CDR3. Deletions cut 5 bases from V and 7 bases from J, with 13 bases between. The germline gives CDR1 SGHDT, CDR2 YYEEEE. CDR3 coding DNA: TGTGCCAGCAGGGGCGGGTTAGATAATGAGCAGTTCTTC. Protein: CASRGGLDNEQFF.

The J gene is TRBJ1-2, the V gene TRBV14, with TRBD1 matching 8 bases. The CDR3 length is 13 residues. J was trimmed by 11 bases and V by 2 bases; bases with no gene match: 7. CDR1 is SGHDN and CDR2 is FVKESK in the germline V gene. For the CDR3, the DNA is TGTGCCAGCAGCCAACGACAGGGGAAGAGGTACACCTTC. It codes for CASSQRQGKRYTF.

This clone was observed once. The chain uses TRBV27 and TRBJ2-1; 11 nucleotides align to TRBD2. The ends lost 5 bases at V and 4 bases at J; junction bases unmatched: 4. Germline V gives CDR1 MNHEY, CDR2 SMNVEV (reference sequence). The CDR3 has 15 residues. The CDR3, as DNA: TGTGCCAGCAGTCGCTTAGCGGGAGGGTACAATGAGCAGTTCTTC. Translated: CASSRLAGGYNEQFF.

This chain connects TRBV25-1 to TRBJ2-7; perhaps TRBD2 as D (5 bases). In germline, CDR1 is MGHDK, CDR2 SYGVNS. The V end was cut by 2 bases, the J end by 4 bases, with 6 bases between. CDR3 size: 12 residues. The CDR3 nucleotides read TGTGCCAGCAGTGAAACGGGGTACGAGCAGTACGTC. As protein: CASSETGYEQYV.

To note about this clone: One end of the junction is discordant with germline, which a read error may explain. The chain links TRBV7-9 to TRBJ1-5; 7 positions agree with TRBD1. This CDR3 comprises 12 residues. Germline CDR1 is SEHNR and CDR2 is FQNEAQ (reference sequence). CDR3 nucleotide sequence: TGTTCCAGCAGACAGGGTTTTCAGCCCCAGCATTTT. Translation gives CSSRQGFQPQHF.

The genes are TRBV28 and TRBJ1-6; 7 bases map to TRBD1. The CDR3 spans 12 residues. In germline, CDR1 is MDHEN, CDR2 SYDVKM. Losses at the gene ends were 8 bases for V and 7 bases for J; bases not matched to a gene: 2. The CDR3 loop is CASRDSNSPLHF. The CDR3 DNA sequence: TGTGCCAGCCGGGACAGCAATTCACCCCTCCACTTT.

The chain uses TRBV5-1 and TRBJ1-1; 7 bases line up with TRBD1. The CDR3 contains 14 residues. The V gene end was trimmed by 2 bases and the J gene end by 7 bases; junction bases not matched to a gene: 8. CDR1 and CDR2 from the germline V gene are SGHRS and YFSETQ. The CDR3 DNA is TGCGCCAGCAGCTTAGGACGGCAGGGGGTTGAAGCTTTCTTT. It translates to CASSLGRQGVEAFF. Using reference TRBV5-1 and TRBJ1-1 for the parts outside the CDR3, the full variable domain is KAGVTQTPRYLIKTRGQQVTLSCSPISGHRSVSWYQQTPGQGLQFLFEYFSETQRNKGNFPGRFSGRQFSNSRSEMNVSTLELGDSALYLCASSLGRQGVEAFFGQGTRLTVV.

The rearrangement joins TRBV7-2 to TRBJ2-7; D possibly corresponds to TRBD2 (5 bases). The CDR3 totals 13 residues. Germline lookup yields CDR1 SGHTA and CDR2 FQGNSA. Trimming pared 5 bases from V and 4 bases from J, leaving 12 bases between. The CDR3, as DNA: TGTGCCAGCAGCCGCAACCCGGGGTACGAGCAGTACGTC. Residues: CASSRNPGYEQYV.

The chain has TRBV11-1 and TRBJ2-1; D remains unclear. This CDR3 has 15 residues. V was shortened by 5 bases and J by 0 bases, with 11 bases between the two germline ends. CDR1 SGHAT and CDR2 FQDESV come from the germline V gene (reference sequence). CDR3 region: CASSPTWSSYNEQFF. The CDR3 coding sequence is TGTGCCAGCAGCCCGACGTGGAGCTCCTACAATGAGCAGTTCTTC.

This chain connects TRBV7-2 to TRBJ2-7; tentatively, D is TRBD2 (5 bases). CDR1 SGHTA and CDR2 FQGNSA come from the germline V gene. There are 11 residues in the CDR3. V was pared by 4 bases and J by 7 bases, with 8 bases between. CDR3 amino acids: CASSYRGEQYF. In DNA form, the CDR3 reads TGTGCCAGCAGCTATCGGGGAGAGCAGTACTTC.

This chain uses TRBV9 with TRBJ2-7; 9 bases agree with TRBD1. Unmatched junction bases numbered 13, after V lost 0 bases and J lost 3 bases. The CDR3 has 18 residues. CDR1 SGDLS and CDR2 YYNGEE come from the germline V gene. CDR3 protein: CASSVGFRGTGRDYEQYF. The CDR3 DNA sequence: TGTGCCAGCAGCGTAGGTTTCAGGGGGACAGGGAGGGACTACGAGCAGTACTTC. The whole variable domain, remainder taken from reference TRBV9 and TRBJ2-7, is DSGVTQTPKHLITATGQRVTLRCSPRSGDLSVYWYQQSLDQGLQFLIQYYNGEERAKGNILERFSAQQFPDLHSELNLSSLELGDSALYFCASSVGFRGTGRDYEQYFGPGTRLTVT.

The chain recombines TRBV19 with TRBJ1-5; the match to TRBD1 covers 9 bases. CDR3 size: 16 residues. The germline V gene has CDR1 LNHDA and CDR2 SQIVND (reference sequence). V shed 1 base and J 3 bases; nucleotides not matched to a gene: 4. DNA for the CDR3: TGTGCCAGTAGTATAGGAACAGGGGGCATCAATCAGCCCCAGCATTTT. This codes for CASSIGTGGINQPQHF. Together with reference TRBV19 and TRBJ1-5, the CDR3 gives the full variable domain: DGGITQSPKYLFRKEGQNVTLSCEQNLNHDAMYWYRQDPGQGLRLIYYSQIVNDFQKGDIAEGYSVSREKKESFPLTVTSAQKNPTAFYLCASSIGTGGINQPQHFGDGTRLSIL.

This clone was seen only once. The genes are TRBV7-2 and TRBJ1-1; D might be TRBD1 (5 bases). V lost 1 base to trimming and J lost 4 bases, with 7 bases between them. From germline, CDR1 is SGHTA and CDR2 FQGNSA. There are 13 residues in the CDR3. CDR3 DNA sequence: TGTGCCAGCAGCTTAGGACAGTCCACTGAAGCTTTCTTT. This sequence encodes CASSLGQSTEAFF. Drawing the rest from reference TRBV7-2 and TRBJ1-1, the complete variable domain is GAGVSQSPSNKVTEKGKDVELRCDPISGHTALYWYRQSLGQGLEFLIYFQGNSAPDKSGLPSDRFSAERTGGSVSTLTIQRTQQEDSAVYLCASSLGQSTEAFFGQGTRLTVV.

CDR3 bases: TGTGCCAGCAGCGTCGACTCGAACACTGAAGCTTTCTTT. As protein: CASSVDSNTEAFF. The chain links TRBV7-9 to TRBJ1-1; D uncertain. From germline, CDR1 is SEHNR and CDR2 FQNEAQ (reference sequence). The CDR3 spans 13 residues. V shed 5 bases and J shed 1 base, with 8 bases lying between them.

This clone has just one count. The chain employs TRBV7-2 and TRBJ2-3; 10 bases align to TRBD2. This CDR3 region has 15 residues. Per the germline V gene, CDR1 is SGHTA and CDR2 is FQGNSA. J lost 3 bases, V lost 0 bases, and 0 bases had no gene match. CDR3 sequence reads: CASSLALAGTDTQYF. The CDR3 DNA sequence: TGTGCCAGCAGCTTAGCACTAGCGGGGACAGATACGCAGTATTTT.

This chain connects TRBV4-3 to TRBJ2-1, with a tentative D call TRBD2 (6 bases). This CDR3 comprises 14 residues. Germline assignment: CDR1 LGHNA and CDR2 YSLEER. Deletions cut 5 bases from V and 8 bases from J, with 16 bases between. The CDR3, as DNA: TGCGCCAGCAGCACCGAGGGAGGTGCCGATGAGCAGTTCTTC. This sequence encodes CASSTEGGADEQFF.

This chain uses TRBV9 with TRBJ2-3, with D possibly TRBD2 on 5 matching bases. The V end lost 3 bases, the J end lost 0 bases, and 11 bases lay between the germline ends. This CDR3 has 15 residues. Germline CDR1 SGDLS, CDR2 YYNGEE. CDR3 residues: CASSAGLTSTDTQYF. The CDR3 DNA reads TGTGCCAGCAGCGCCGGACTGACTAGCACAGATACGCAGTATTTT.

This chain connects TRBV15 to TRBJ2-3, with D hard to call. The CDR3 has 14 residues. CDR1 is LNHNV and CDR2 is YYDKDF in the germline V gene (reference sequence). Deletions cut 3 bases from V and 0 bases from J, with 7 bases between. The CDR3 DNA sequence: TGTGCCACCAGCAGCGAAACTAGCACAGATACGCAGTATTTT. Translated: CATSSETSTDTQYF. Full variable domain (rest looked up from reference TRBV15 and TRBJ2-3): DAMVIQNPRYQVTQFGKPVTLSCSQTLNHNVMYWYQQKSSQAPKLLFHYYDKDFNNEADTPDNFQSRRPNTSFCFLDIRSPGLGDTAMYLCATSSETSTDTQYFGPGTRLTVL.

The chain recombines TRBV15 with TRBJ2-1; 7 bases are a match to TRBD2. This CDR3 is 17 amino acids long. J was trimmed by 4 bases and V by 0 bases; bases with no gene match: 9. Germline V lookup: CDR1 LNHNV, CDR2 YYDKDF (reference sequence). The chain's CDR3 is CATSRDRGGRAYNEQFF. CDR3 DNA sequence: TGTGCCACCAGCAGAGATCGGGGCGGGAGAGCTTACAATGAGCAGTTCTTC.

The J gene is TRBJ1-1, the V gene TRBV6-5; perhaps TRBD1 as D (6 bases). CDR1 and CDR2 (germline): MNHEY, SVGAGI. The CDR3 contains 15 residues. The ends were cut back, 8 bases at V and 1 base at J, with 17 bases in the middle. The CDR3 DNA is TGTGCCAGCGCGGCGGGGGCAGGAAAGAACACTGAAGCTTTCTTT. Protein product: CASAAGAGKNTEAFF.

J is TRBJ2-6 and V is TRBV7-2; D might be TRBD1 (6 bases). V was cut by 5 bases and J by 4 bases, with 15 bases left in between. Germline CDR1 is SGHTA and CDR2 is FQGNSA. The CDR3 covers 16 residues. CDR3 DNA: TGTGCCAGCAGCACCCCTAGGGGGACCGGGGCCAACGTCCTGACTTTC. Protein: CASSTPRGTGANVLTF.

V and J are TRBV5-1 and TRBJ1-2; the D gene is possibly TRBD1 (5 bases). Trimming removed 2 bases at V and 5 bases at J, with 16 bases between. Germline V gene sequence: CDR1 SGHRS, CDR2 YFSETQ. This CDR3 has 15 residues. Here the CDR3 DNA reads TGCGCCAGCAGCTTCTCCTCAGACAGATATTATGGCTACACCTTC. This codes for CASSFSSDRYYGYTF.

The chain has TRBV27 and TRBJ2-1; 8 bases fit TRBD1. This CDR3 is 12 amino acids long. Germline V gene data show CDR1 as MNHEY and CDR2 as SMNVEV (reference sequence). The J segment lost 12 bases and the V segment lost 3 bases, leaving 4 bases of the junction unmatched. CDR3 nucleotides: TGTGCCAGCAGTTTCCCTGACAGGGGGCAGTTCTTC. This gives the protein CASSFPDRGQFF.

The rearrangement links TRBV10-1 to TRBJ1-1; weak D call: TRBD1 (5 bases). The CDR3 extends over 12 amino acids. The germline V gene encodes CDR1 WNHNN and CDR2 SYGVQD (reference sequence). Trimming cost V 6 bases and J 2 bases, with 7 bases left between them. The CDR3 bases are TGCGCCAGCAGCCAGGGAAACACTGAAGCTTTCTTT. Residues: CASSQGNTEAFF.